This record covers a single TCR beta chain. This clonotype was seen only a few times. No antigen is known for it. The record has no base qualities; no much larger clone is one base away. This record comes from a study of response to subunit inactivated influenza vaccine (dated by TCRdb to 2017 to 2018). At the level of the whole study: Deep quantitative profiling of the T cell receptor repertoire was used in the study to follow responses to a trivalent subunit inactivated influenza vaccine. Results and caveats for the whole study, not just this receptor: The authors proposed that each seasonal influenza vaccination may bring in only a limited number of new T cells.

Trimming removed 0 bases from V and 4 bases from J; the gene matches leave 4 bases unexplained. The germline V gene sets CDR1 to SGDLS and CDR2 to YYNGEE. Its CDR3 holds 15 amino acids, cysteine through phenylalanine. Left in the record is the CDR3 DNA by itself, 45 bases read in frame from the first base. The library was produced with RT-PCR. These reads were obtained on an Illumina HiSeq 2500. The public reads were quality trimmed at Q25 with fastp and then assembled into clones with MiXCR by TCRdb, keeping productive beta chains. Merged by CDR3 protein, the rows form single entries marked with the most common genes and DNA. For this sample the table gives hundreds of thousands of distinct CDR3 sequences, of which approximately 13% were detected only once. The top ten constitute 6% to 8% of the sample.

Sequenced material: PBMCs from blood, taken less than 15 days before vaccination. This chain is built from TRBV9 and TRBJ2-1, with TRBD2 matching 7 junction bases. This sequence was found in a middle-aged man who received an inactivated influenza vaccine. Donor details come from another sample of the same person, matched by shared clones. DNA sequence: TGTGCCAGCAGCGTAGGGGAGGGACTGTACAATGAGCAGTTCTTC. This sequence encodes CASSVGEGLYNEQFF.